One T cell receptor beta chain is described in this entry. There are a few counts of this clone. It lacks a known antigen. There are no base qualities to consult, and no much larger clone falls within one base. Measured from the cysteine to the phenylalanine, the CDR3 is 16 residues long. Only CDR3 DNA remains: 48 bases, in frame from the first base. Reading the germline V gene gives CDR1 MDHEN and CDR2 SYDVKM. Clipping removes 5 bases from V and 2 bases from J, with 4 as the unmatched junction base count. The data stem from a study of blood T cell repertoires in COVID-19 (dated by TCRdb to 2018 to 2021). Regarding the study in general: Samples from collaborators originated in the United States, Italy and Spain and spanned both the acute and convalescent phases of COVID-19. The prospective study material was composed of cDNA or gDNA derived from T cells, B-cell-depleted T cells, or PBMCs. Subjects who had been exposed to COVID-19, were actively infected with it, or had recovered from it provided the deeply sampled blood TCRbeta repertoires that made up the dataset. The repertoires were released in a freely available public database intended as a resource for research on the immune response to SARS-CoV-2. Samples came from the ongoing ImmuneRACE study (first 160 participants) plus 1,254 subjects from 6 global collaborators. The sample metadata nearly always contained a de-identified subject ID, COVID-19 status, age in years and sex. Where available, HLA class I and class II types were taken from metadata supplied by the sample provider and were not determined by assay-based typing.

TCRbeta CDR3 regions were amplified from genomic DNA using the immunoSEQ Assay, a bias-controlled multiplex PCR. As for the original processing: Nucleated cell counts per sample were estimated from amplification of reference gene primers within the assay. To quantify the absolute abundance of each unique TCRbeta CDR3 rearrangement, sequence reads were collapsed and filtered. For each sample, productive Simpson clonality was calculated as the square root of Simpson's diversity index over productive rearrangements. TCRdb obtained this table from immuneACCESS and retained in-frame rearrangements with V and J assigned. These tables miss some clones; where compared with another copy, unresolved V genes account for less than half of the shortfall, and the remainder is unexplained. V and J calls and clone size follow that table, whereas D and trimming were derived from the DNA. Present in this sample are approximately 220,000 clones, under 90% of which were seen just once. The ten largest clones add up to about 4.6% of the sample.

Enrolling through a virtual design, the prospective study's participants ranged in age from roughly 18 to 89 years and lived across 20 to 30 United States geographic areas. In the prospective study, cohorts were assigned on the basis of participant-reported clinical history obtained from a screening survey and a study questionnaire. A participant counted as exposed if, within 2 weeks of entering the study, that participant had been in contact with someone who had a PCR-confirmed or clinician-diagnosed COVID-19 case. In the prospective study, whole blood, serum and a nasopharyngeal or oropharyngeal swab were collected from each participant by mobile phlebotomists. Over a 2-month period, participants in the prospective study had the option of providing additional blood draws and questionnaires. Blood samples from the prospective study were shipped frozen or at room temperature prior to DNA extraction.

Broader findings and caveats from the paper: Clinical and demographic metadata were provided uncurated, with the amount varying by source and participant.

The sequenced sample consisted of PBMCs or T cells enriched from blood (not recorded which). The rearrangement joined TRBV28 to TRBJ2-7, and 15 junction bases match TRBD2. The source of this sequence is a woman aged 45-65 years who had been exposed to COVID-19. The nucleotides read TGTGCCAGCAGTCGACGGACTAGCGGGGGGGCCTACGAGCAGTACTTC. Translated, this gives CASSRRTSGGAYEQYF.